This entry lists 30 T cell receptor beta chains sequenced from one sample in a study of identical twins. TCRdb fed the 5' RACE reads into MiXCR, producing one record per CDR3 protein. The table lists 1.5 million to 2 million distinct CDR3 sequences, around 33% of them singletons. The sample taken for sequencing was cord blood. The receptor source for this set is a newborn girl in good health.

There are a few counts of this clonotype. CDR3 nucleotide sequence: TGTGCCAGCAGTTTAGGATTCGAGCGAAGGGAAGGCACAGATACGCAGTATTTT. This translates into CASSLGFERREGTDTQYF. The rearrangement joins TRBV12-3 or TRBV12-4 to TRBJ2-3; no clear D. CDR3 length: 18 residues. The V and J ends lost 1 base and 1 base respectively, with 18 bases between them.

This clonotype was observed a few times. This chain connects TRBV6-6 to TRBJ2-1; 10 bases fit TRBD2. This CDR3 is built from 16 residues. J gave up 7 bases and V 0 bases, and 6 bases lay outside the gene matches. CDR1 is MNHNY and CDR2 is SVGAGI in the germline V gene (reference sequence). The DNA of the CDR3 is TGTGCCAGCAGTTACTCGAGGCTAGCGGGAGAAAATGAGCAGTTCTTC. It translates to CASSYSRLAGENEQFF.

The chain links TRBV18 to TRBJ2-3; 12 nucleotides line up with TRBD2. The CDR3 contains 17 residues. The V gene's germline CDR1 is KGHSH and CDR2 LQKENI. V lost 4 bases, J lost 5 bases, and 10 bases stayed unmatched. DNA for the CDR3: TGTGCCAGCTCACGACGACTAGCGGGAGAGTTAAGAGATACGCAGTATTTT. This translates into CASSRRLAGELRDTQYF.

This clonotype turned up a few times. The chain links TRBV12-3 or TRBV12-4 to TRBJ1-5; TRBD1 matches at 12 bases. After removal of 6 bases from V and 3 bases from J, the junction contained 3 bases not matched to a gene. This CDR3 contains 15 residues. The chain's CDR3 is CASSRGQGANQPQHF. The CDR3 region has the DNA TGTGCCAGCAGCCGGGGACAGGGGGCCAATCAGCCCCAGCATTTT.

In this sample, this clonotype turned up once. A much larger clone lies a single base off, so this may be a read error. This chain joins TRBV6-5 and TRBJ2-7; 7 nucleotides match TRBD1. Germline values: CDR1 MNHEY, CDR2 SVGAGI. Unmatched junction bases numbered 8, after V lost 8 bases and J lost 1 base. CDR3 length: 14 residues. The CDR3 region has the DNA TGTGCCAGCTCGGTGGACAGGAGGTCCTACGAGCAGTACTTC. Translation gives CASSVDRRSYEQYF.

This clonotype was seen at least ten times. The CDR3 loop is CASSLLAHPDTQYF. CDR3 bases: TGTGCCAGCAGTTTATTGGCCCACCCAGATACGCAGTATTTT. The genes are TRBV12-3 or TRBV12-4 and TRBJ2-3, with D hard to call. The CDR3 covers 14 residues. V lost 2 bases to trimming and J lost 4 bases, with 10 bases between them.

Worth noting for this clonotype: This may come from a read error, since a much larger clone is one base off. The chain carries TRBV29-1 and TRBJ2-5, with 8 bases lining up with TRBD2. The last part of the DNA fits TRBJ2-4 better; the J call may be wrong. This CDR3 has 14 amino acids. CDR1 and CDR2 from the germline V gene are SQVTM and ANQGSEA. The CDR3 bases are TGCAGCGTTGAATATGTGGGACTAGGGAGCATTCAGTACTTC. This encodes CSVEYVGLGSIQYF.

The J gene is TRBJ2-7, the V gene TRBV5-1; 13 bases are a match to TRBD2. The ends lost 4 bases at V and 3 bases at J; junction bases unmatched: 7. CDR1 is SGHRS and CDR2 is YFSETQ in the germline V gene. This CDR3 has 16 amino acids. As DNA, the CDR3 is TGCGCCAGCAGCAAAAAAGGACTAGCGGGAGACTACGAGCAGTACTTC. This translates into CASSKKGLAGDYEQYF. The full variable domain, in which reference TRBV5-1 and TRBJ2-7 provide the parts outside the CDR3, is KAGVTQTPRYLIKTRGQQVTLSCSPISGHRSVSWYQQTPGQGLQFLFEYFSETQRNKGNFPGRFSGRQFSNSRSEMNVSTLELGDSALYLCASSKKGLAGDYEQYFGPGTRLTVT.

This clonotype was recorded a few times. This chain joins TRBV20-1 and TRBJ2-5; D might be TRBD2 (5 bases). The last part of the DNA fits TRBJ2-7 better; the J call may be wrong. CDR1 is DFQATT and CDR2 is SNEGSKA in the germline V gene (reference sequence). This CDR3 contains 12 residues. CDR3 loop: CSAIERRYEQYF. CDR3 DNA sequence: TGCAGTGCTATCGAACGGAGGTACGAGCAGTACTTC.

The rearrangement links TRBV5-1 to TRBJ2-1, with a possible D match to TRBD2 (6 bases). The J call may be in error: the DNA end matches TRBJ2-7 better. The CDR3 consists of 15 residues. CDR1 and CDR2 (germline): SGHRS, YFSETQ. The CDR3, as DNA: TGCGCCAGCAAGGGGAGCGGGCCTGACTACAATGAGCAGTACTTC. Translated, it gives CASKGSGPDYNEQYF.

The chain joins TRBV20-1 to TRBJ1-2, with TRBD1 matching 10 bases. The CDR3 has 15 residues. CDR1 is DFQATT, CDR2 SNEGSKA, per germline (reference sequence). The junction had 14 bases not matched to a gene; V was cut back by 6 bases and J by 7 bases. The CDR3 coding sequence is TGCAGTGCGAGACTACCGAGGGACAGGGGTTTTGGCTACACCTTC. Translating it yields CSARLPRDRGFGYTF.

With respect to this clonotype: A much larger clone differs from this one at a single base, so this may be a read error. J is TRBJ2-3 and V is TRBV20-1, with 13 positions matching TRBD2. CDR1 DFQATT and CDR2 SNEGSKA come from the germline V gene (reference sequence). The CDR3 covers 15 residues. The CDR3 sequence: CSARRTSGSTGTQYF. CDR3 sequence (DNA): TGCAGTGCTAGGCGGACTAGCGGGAGCACAGGTACGCAGTATTTT.

Only a few counts were recorded for this clonotype. The genes are TRBV2 and TRBJ2-5, with D perhaps matching TRBD1 (6 bases). Between the trimmed V and J ends, which lost 7 bases and 11 bases, there was a span of 26 bases. Germline V gene data show CDR1 as SNHLY and CDR2 as FYNNEI. CDR3 length: 15 residues. CDR3 sequence (DNA): TGTGCCAGCACCTCTTCCAGGGGATCCTACAATGAGCAGTACTTC. Translating it yields CASTSSRGSYNEQYF.

This clonotype turned up a few times. The chain couples TRBV6-1 to TRBJ2-7; weak D call: TRBD1 (6 bases). V lost 7 bases and J lost 2, with 9 bases in between. This CDR3 spans 12 amino acids. The germline V gene encodes CDR1 MNHNS and CDR2 SASEGT. The CDR3 coding sequence is TGTGCCAGCACAGGGGCCCCCTACGAGCAGTACTTC. The encoded protein is CASTGAPYEQYF.

The CDR3 bases are TGTGCCAGCAGCCAAGCAGGGACTAGCGGGTATTACAATGAGCAGTTCTTC. It specifies CASSQAGTSGYYNEQFF. This rearrangement joins TRBV4-2 to TRBJ2-1; 12 nucleotides align to TRBD2. The V and J ends lost 1 base and 4 bases, in that order; junction bases with no gene match: 5. The CDR3 spans 17 residues. The germline V gene has CDR1 LGHNA and CDR2 YNFKEQ.

The rearrangement uses TRBV5-6 and TRBJ2-3; D unresolved. The germline gives CDR1 SGHDT, CDR2 YYEEEE. This CDR3 spans 14 amino acids. V was shortened by 6 bases and J by 2 bases, with 13 bases between the two germline ends. CDR3 DNA: TGTGCCAGCACCCCAAAGCCCAACACAGATACGCAGTATTTT. Protein product: CASTPKPNTDTQYF.

The J gene is TRBJ2-4, the V gene TRBV24-1, with no clear D. The DNA end lines up better with TRBJ2-7; the J call may be wrong. The CDR3 is made up of 12 amino acids. The germline V gene encodes CDR1 KGHDR and CDR2 SFDVKD. CDR3 region: CATSDLSHEQYF. CDR3 coding DNA: TGTGCCACCAGTGATTTGAGCCACGAGCAGTACTTC.

This clonotype was observed a handful of times. The V and J genes are TRBV3-1 and TRBJ2-7, with 7 bases lining up with TRBD1. The germline V gene has CDR1 LGHDT and CDR2 YNNKEL (reference sequence). The CDR3 runs to 14 residues. Trimming cost V 1 base and J 4 bases; bases outside gene matches: 4. For the CDR3, the DNA is TGTGCCAGCAGCCAAGGGGGGACAGATTACGAGCAGTACTTC. This sequence encodes CASSQGGTDYEQYF.

With regard to this clonotype: At one boundary the junction diverges from the germline segment, which might be a read error. The chain carries TRBV11-2 and TRBJ2-2, with TRBD1 matching over 8 bases. Germline V gene data show CDR1 as SGHAT and CDR2 as FQNNGV. The CDR3 is made up of 15 amino acids. The CDR3 loop reads CDSSFRQGITGELFF. In DNA, the CDR3 is TGTGACAGCAGCTTCCGACAGGGGATCACCGGGGAGCTGTTTTTT.

This chain uses TRBV20-1 with TRBJ2-4; 8 nucleotides line up with TRBD1. Looked up from germline, CDR1 is DFQATT and CDR2 is SNEGSKA (reference sequence). The CDR3 is 14 amino acids. The trim removed 4 bases at V and 0 bases at J, leaving 2 bases unmatched. Here the CDR3 DNA reads TGCAGTGCTACAGGGGGCGAAGCCAAAAACATTCAGTACTTC. Residues: CSATGGEAKNIQYF.

This clonotype was seen a handful of times. The junction does not match germline at one end; this may be a read error. The rearrangement joins TRBV5-1 to TRBJ2-5, with TRBD1 as a possible D gene (6 bases). Germline V CDR1 and CDR2: SGHRS, YFSETQ. CDR3 length equals 15 residues. In DNA form, the CDR3 reads TGCGCCAGCAGCTTGGAGGGGACAAGGCAAGGGACCCAGTACTTC. Translation gives CASSLEGTRQGTQYF.

The genes are TRBV28 and TRBJ1-6, with D possibly being TRBD1 (6 bases). This CDR3 is 15 amino acids long. Germline CDR1 is MDHEN and CDR2 is SYDVKM. Trimming cost V 6 bases and J 3 bases, with 12 bases left between them. As DNA, the CDR3 is TGTGCCAGCAGAGAGGACAGTGGCTATAATTCACCCCTCCACTTT. Amino acids: CASREDSGYNSPLHF. Combining the CDR3 with reference TRBV28 and TRBJ1-6 gives the whole variable domain DVKVTQSSRYLVKRTGEKVFLECVQDMDHENMFWYRQDPGLGLRLIYFSYDVKMKEKGDIPEGYSVSREKKERFSLILESASTNQTSMYLCASREDSGYNSPLHFGNGTRLTVT.

The chain links TRBV27 to TRBJ1-1, with TRBD1 as a possible D gene (6 bases). CDR1 and CDR2 from the germline V gene are MNHEY and SMNVEV (reference sequence). The CDR3 sequence is 18 residues long. V lost 1 base, J lost 4 bases, and 22 bases lay in between. CDR3 in amino acids: CASSLYPLARGRGTEAFF. The CDR3 DNA is TGTGCCAGCAGTTTATATCCCTTGGCCAGGGGTAGGGGCACTGAAGCTTTCTTT.

This clonotype appeared a few times. V usage is TRBV12-3 or TRBV12-4 and J usage is TRBJ2-1; D may be TRBD1 (6 bases). The CDR3 extends over 15 amino acids. Trimming left V 5 bases short and J 2 bases short, with 13 bases between. The CDR3 reads CASSPRWGPYNEQFF. The CDR3 DNA sequence: TGTGCCAGCAGTCCTCGGTGGGGGCCCTACAATGAGCAGTTCTTC.

The chain couples TRBV6-5 to TRBJ2-1; 9 bases are a match to TRBD1. J was trimmed by 13 bases and V by 8 bases; bases with no gene match: 21. Germline V gene sequence: CDR1 MNHEY, CDR2 SVGAGI. The CDR3 length is 16 residues. This chain's CDR3 is CASGTIPGQGAETQFF. CDR3 DNA sequence: TGTGCCAGCGGTACCATTCCGGGACAGGGCGCGGAGACCCAGTTCTTC.

This rearrangement joins TRBV10-3 to TRBJ2-1, with D hard to call. Between the trimmed V and J ends, which lost 11 bases and 5 bases, there was a span of 13 bases. Germline values: CDR1 ENHRY, CDR2 SYGVKD. CDR3 length: 12 amino acids. For the CDR3, the DNA is TGTGCCTCCAAGACGGAAGACAATGAGCAGTTCTTC. Residues: CASKTEDNEQFF.

The chain couples TRBV7-2 to TRBJ2-3; a weak D match, TRBD2 (6 bases). Looked up from germline, CDR1 is SGHTA and CDR2 is FQGNSA. The CDR3 spans 16 residues. V was pared by 1 base and J by 2 bases, with 13 bases between. The CDR3 DNA reads TGTGCCAGCAGCTTAGGGGGGGTTACTATCACAGATACGCAGTATTTT. Residues: CASSLGGVTITDTQYF.

The chain links TRBV25-1 to TRBJ2-3; 12 bases agree with TRBD2. V was clipped by 7 bases and J by 4 bases; unmatched bases: 3. This CDR3 is 14 amino acids long. From germline, CDR1 is MGHDK and CDR2 SYGVNS. The CDR3 reads CASKPSGGADTQYF. CDR3 DNA sequence: TGTGCCAGCAAACCTAGCGGGGGGGCAGATACGCAGTATTTT.

This clonotype was found a few times. V and J are TRBV20-1 and TRBJ2-1; 12 bases match TRBD2. The CDR3 has 14 residues. Germline values: CDR1 DFQATT, CDR2 SNEGSKA (reference sequence). The V segment lost 4 bases and the J segment 6 bases; nucleotides outside the gene matches: 4. In nucleotides, the CDR3 is TGCAGTGCTACCCTAGCGGGGGGGCTCAATGAGCAGTTCTTC. Protein: CSATLAGGLNEQFF.

This chain connects TRBV5-1 to TRBJ2-1, with D perhaps matching TRBD2 (6 bases). Per the germline V gene, CDR1 is SGHRS and CDR2 is YFSETQ. This CDR3 is built from 14 residues. Between the trimmed V and J ends, which lost 0 bases and 10 bases, there was a span of 14 bases. The CDR3 loop is CASSLDGSMYEQFF. DNA of the CDR3: TGCGCCAGCAGCTTGGACGGGAGTATGTACGAGCAGTTCTTC.